Given below is one TCR beta chain in context. The CDR3 consists of 12 residues. The V and J ends lost 8 bases and 6 bases respectively, with 10 bases between them. Looked up from germline, CDR1 is MNHNY and CDR2 is SVGAGI (reference sequence). These data come from a study of patients and donors after allogeneic stem cell transplantation. TCRdb independently ran MiXCR on the RT-PCR reads; one entry per CDR3 protein. This table holds hundreds of thousands of distinct CDR3 sequences, roughly 16% found once. This TCR was sampled from a human donor who was either an allogeneic HSCT recipient or a stem cell or donor lymphocyte infusion donor (not recorded which). It is not recorded whose cells these are; they may come from a transplant donor. This chain uses TRBV6-6 with TRBJ2-2; tentatively, D is TRBD2 (7 bases). Sequenced sample: blood, either unsorted or a sorted T cell fraction (not recorded which). Here the CDR3 reads CASGGGAGELFF. The CDR3 DNA reads TGTGCCAGCGGAGGGGGGGCCGGGGAGCTGTTTTTT.